This record concerns one T cell receptor beta chain sequence. Antigen unknown. The data originate from a study of shared clonotypes between healthy human individuals. Study overall: Three CD4 naive, three CD4 memory, two CD8 naive and one CD8 memory plate were used per donor. Broader study findings: Depth of sequencing was expected to influence donor clonotype sharing. The donor pool, a small one, limited the genetic and exposure-history diversity represented.

This CDR3 spans 14 amino acids. Deletions cut 2 bases from V and 6 bases from J, with 11 bases between. Looked up from germline, CDR1 is LNHDA and CDR2 is SQIVND (reference sequence). CD45RO-negative, CCR7-positively selected cells formed the naive CD8 fraction, excluding terminally differentiated effector memory CD45RA+ cells. Replicate PCRs for sorted subsets used approximately 190 ng DNA; this equaled about 30,000 T cell genomes. Repertoires were generated with immunoSEQ multiplex PCR, while TCRdb's copy carries only in-frame clones and drops some. The table lists around 640,000 clones, around 96% of them singletons.

The receptor was derived from a woman aged 25 to 45 in good health. Sample: naive CD8+ T cells sorted from blood. This chain links TRBV19 with TRBJ2-1, with a weak D call TRBD2 (6 bases). CDR3 bases: TGTGCCAGTAGTATACCGGGACTTTCCAATGAGCAGTTCTTC. It translates to CASSIPGLSNEQFF.